These T cell receptor beta chains were read from a single sample in a study of OX40 agonist ivuxolimab in advanced cancers. The protocol was immunoSEQ multiplex PCR, while the TCRdb copy is restricted to in-frame clones and leaves out a portion. The sample gives about 53,000 clones, around nine tenths of which show up once; about 1.6% is in the top ten. This material consisted of CD4+ or CD8+ T cells sorted from blood, taken in a trial of the OX40 agonist ivuxolimab. The source of these receptors is an adult with an advanced solid tumor such as melanoma, head and neck, liver or kidney cancer. Each CDR3 is given with its conserved first and last residue. The order of the fields is J gene, clone size, D gene, V gene, CDR3 protein, CDR3 DNA. A D gene is named only where the DNA matches it firmly. Not all rows give a size; the values are once, few, many and, for expanded clones, a class.

J gene: TRBJ2-7
clone size: -
D gene: TRBD2
V gene: TRBV2
CDR3 protein: CASSRDYNYEQYF
CDR3 DNA: TGTGCCAGCAGCAGGGACTATAACTACGAGCAGTACTTC

J gene: TRBJ2-7
clone size: once
D gene: TRBD1
V gene: TRBV18
CDR3 protein: CASSPVGTGKHEQYF
CDR3 DNA: TGTGCCAGCTCACCAGTTGGGACAGGCAAGCACGAGCAGTACTTC

J gene: TRBJ2-7
clone size: few
D gene: TRBD1
V gene: TRBV4-2
CDR3 protein: CASSRNLRDGTGNYEQYF
CDR3 DNA: TGTGCCAGCAGCCGAAATTTGAGAGATGGGACAGGGAATTACGAGCAGTACTTC

J gene: TRBJ2-2
clone size: -
D gene: TRBD2
V gene: TRBV2
CDR3 protein: CASTKTRLAVNTGELFF
CDR3 DNA: TGTGCCAGCACCAAAACCCGACTAGCGGTTAACACCGGGGAGCTGTTTTTT

J gene: TRBJ1-1
clone size: -
D gene: -
V gene: TRBV29-1
CDR3 protein: CTAGGNTEAFF
CDR3 DNA: TGCACCGCCGGGGGCAACACTGAAGCTTTCTTT

J gene: TRBJ2-6
clone size: -
D gene: -
V gene: TRBV11-2
CDR3 protein: CASRAGSSLGSGANVLTF
CDR3 DNA: TGTGCCAGCAGGGCAGGATCTTCCCTAGGCTCTGGGGCCAACGTCCTGACTTTC

J gene: TRBJ1-5
clone size: -
D gene: -
V gene: TRBV28
CDR3 protein: CASSLDDGSNQPQHF
CDR3 DNA: TGTGCCAGCAGTTTGGACGACGGTAGTAATCAGCCCCAGCATTTT

J gene: TRBJ1-1
clone size: -
D gene: -
V gene: TRBV19
CDR3 protein: CASSIAQNTEAFF
CDR3 DNA: TGTGCCAGTAGTATAGCACAGAACACTGAAGCTTTCTTT

J gene: TRBJ2-3
clone size: -
D gene: TRBD2
V gene: TRBV9
CDR3 protein: CASSETPGERGVTDTQYF
CDR3 DNA: TGTGCCAGCAGCGAGACCCCCGGGGAGCGGGGGGTAACAGATACGCAGTATTTT

J gene: TRBJ2-3
clone size: -
D gene: -
V gene: TRBV18
CDR3 protein: CASSPLEQDTQYF
CDR3 DNA: TGTGCCAGCTCACCCTTAGAACAAGATACGCAGTATTTT

J gene: TRBJ2-1
clone size: -
D gene: TRBD1
V gene: TRBV19
CDR3 protein: CASSPPDRVGYNEQFF
CDR3 DNA: TGTGCCAGTAGTCCGCCAGACAGGGTGGGCTACAATGAGCAGTTCTTC

J gene: TRBJ1-3
clone size: -
D gene: -
V gene: TRBV27
CDR3 protein: CASSFGGGTGNTIYF
CDR3 DNA: TGTGCCAGCAGTTTCGGGGGAGGGACTGGAAACACCATATATTTT

J gene: TRBJ1-1
clone size: -
D gene: TRBD1
V gene: TRBV5-1
CDR3 protein: CASSSQGAMNTEAFF
CDR3 DNA: TGCGCCAGCAGCTCACAGGGGGCCATGAACACTGAAGCTTTCTTT

J gene: TRBJ2-2
clone size: -
D gene: -
V gene: TRBV27
CDR3 protein: CASSLGVRAGELFF
CDR3 DNA: TGTGCCAGCAGTTTGGGAGTTCGGGCCGGGGAGCTGTTTTTT

J gene: TRBJ1-6
clone size: -
D gene: -
V gene: TRBV7-2
CDR3 protein: CASTRFDSPLHF
CDR3 DNA: TGTGCCAGCACCCGATTCGATTCACCCCTCCACTTT

J gene: TRBJ2-1
clone size: -
D gene: TRBD1
V gene: TRBV6-5
CDR3 protein: CASRPPKGAGEQFF
CDR3 DNA: TGTGCCAGCAGACCACCTAAGGGGGCAGGTGAGCAGTTCTTC

J gene: TRBJ2-1
clone size: -
D gene: TRBD1
V gene: TRBV19
CDR3 protein: CASSIDEGAGEQFF
CDR3 DNA: TGTGCCAGTAGTATAGACGAGGGGGCGGGTGAGCAGTTCTTC

J gene: TRBJ2-6
clone size: -
D gene: -
V gene: TRBV30
CDR3 protein: CAWSSEAAGANVLTF
CDR3 DNA: TGTGCCTGGAGCTCCGAAGCAGCTGGGGCCAACGTCCTGACTTTC

J gene: TRBJ1-1
clone size: once
D gene: -
V gene: TRBV10-3
CDR3 protein: CAISESGPRLF
CDR3 DNA: TGTGCCATCAGTGAGTCGGGGCCACGTCTCTTT

J gene: TRBJ1-3
clone size: few
D gene: TRBD1
V gene: TRBV7-2
CDR3 protein: CASSLDRGQALVGNTIYF
CDR3 DNA: TGTGCCAGCAGCTTAGATCGGGGACAGGCATTGGTTGGAAACACCATATATTTT

J gene: TRBJ1-1
clone size: -
D gene: -
V gene: TRBV5-4
CDR3 protein: CASSQTANTEAFF
CDR3 DNA: TGTGCCAGCAGCCAGACGGCGAACACTGAAGCTTTCTTT

J gene: TRBJ2-7
clone size: -
D gene: TRBD1
V gene: TRBV19
CDR3 protein: CASSPGQGPGEQYF
CDR3 DNA: TGTGCCAGTAGTCCGGGACAGGGCCCCGGGGAGCAGTACTTC

J gene: TRBJ2-1
clone size: -
D gene: -
V gene: TRBV18
CDR3 protein: CASSPGSGVNEQFF
CDR3 DNA: TGTGCCAGCTCACCGGGTTCAGGGGTAAATGAGCAGTTCTTC

J gene: TRBJ1-2
clone size: -
D gene: -
V gene: TRBV7-6
CDR3 protein: CASSLDGANYGYTF
CDR3 DNA: TGTGCCAGCAGCCTCGACGGAGCTAACTATGGCTACACCTTC

J gene: TRBJ2-1
clone size: -
D gene: TRBD2
V gene: TRBV27
CDR3 protein: CASSLRLASYNEQFF
CDR3 DNA: TGTGCCAGCAGTTTAAGACTAGCCTCCTACAATGAGCAGTTCTTC

J gene: TRBJ2-7
clone size: -
D gene: -
V gene: TRBV27
CDR3 protein: CASSDADSRNREQYF
CDR3 DNA: TGTGCCAGCAGTGACGCCGACAGTAGGAATAGGGAGCAGTACTTC

J gene: TRBJ1-5
clone size: -
D gene: TRBD1
V gene: TRBV15
CDR3 protein: CATSAITERDSFNQPQHF
CDR3 DNA: TGTGCCACCAGCGCAATAACCGAACGGGACAGCTTCAATCAGCCCCAGCATTTT

J gene: TRBJ2-3
clone size: -
D gene: -
V gene: TRBV4-1
CDR3 protein: CASSKRNTDTQYF
CDR3 DNA: TGCGCCAGCAGCAAAAGGAATACTGATACGCAGTATTTT

J gene: TRBJ1-3
clone size: -
D gene: TRBD1
V gene: TRBV19
CDR3 protein: CASSTQGQGGGNTIYF
CDR3 DNA: TGTGCCAGTAGTACCCAGGGACAGGGCGGAGGAAACACCATATATTTT

J gene: TRBJ2-5
clone size: once
D gene: TRBD2
V gene: TRBV5-1
CDR3 protein: CASSLGLAVQETQYF
CDR3 DNA: TGCGCCAGCAGCCTCGGACTAGCGGTCCAAGAGACCCAGTACTTC

J gene: TRBJ2-5
clone size: -
D gene: TRBD1
V gene: TRBV28
CDR3 protein: CASSWGSGTGGQKQYF
CDR3 DNA: TGTGCCAGCAGCTGGGGGTCCGGGACAGGGGGCCAGAAGCAGTACTTC

J gene: TRBJ2-7
clone size: -
D gene: -
V gene: TRBV19
CDR3 protein: CASSSSAYEQYF
CDR3 DNA: TGTGCCAGTAGTAGTAGTGCCTACGAGCAGTACTTC

J gene: TRBJ2-1
clone size: -
D gene: TRBD2
V gene: TRBV30
CDR3 protein: CAWSVFGGTEQFF
CDR3 DNA: TGTGCCTGGAGTGTATTCGGGGGGACTGAGCAGTTCTTC

J gene: TRBJ2-1
clone size: -
D gene: TRBD2
V gene: TRBV30
CDR3 protein: CAWSPLAGAAEQFF
CDR3 DNA: TGTGCCTGGAGTCCACTAGCGGGGGCCGCGGAGCAGTTCTTC

J gene: TRBJ2-1
clone size: few
D gene: TRBD1
V gene: TRBV10-3
CDR3 protein: CAIRPTGGTNNEQFF
CDR3 DNA: TGTGCCATCAGGCCGACAGGGGGCACAAACAATGAGCAGTTCTTC

J gene: TRBJ1-2
clone size: -
D gene: TRBD1
V gene: TRBV6-1
CDR3 protein: CATLQGTGSGYTF
CDR3 DNA: TGTGCCACCCTGCAGGGGACAGGGTCTGGCTACACCTTC

J gene: TRBJ2-5
clone size: -
D gene: -
V gene: TRBV11-1
CDR3 protein: CASSLVLGVQETQYF
CDR3 DNA: TGTGCCAGCAGCTTAGTACTCGGGGTTCAAGAGACCCAGTACTTC

J gene: TRBJ1-4
clone size: -
D gene: -
V gene: TRBV7-9
CDR3 protein: CASSDNEKLFF
CDR3 DNA: TGTGCCAGCAGCGATAATGAAAAACTGTTTTTT

J gene: TRBJ2-7
clone size: -
D gene: -
V gene: TRBV2
CDR3 protein: CASSGQGYEQYF
CDR3 DNA: TGTGCCAGCAGTGGGCAGGGTTACGAGCAGTACTTC

J gene: TRBJ1-1
clone size: -
D gene: -
V gene: TRBV6-5
CDR3 protein: CASSARVTMNTEAFF
CDR3 DNA: TGTGCCAGCAGTGCGCGGGTGACTATGAACACTGAAGCTTTCTTT